The rows below give T cell receptor beta chains drawn from one sample of a study of blood T cell repertoires in COVID-19. Using immunoSEQ multiplex PCR, the repertoire was profiled, and TCRdb retains in-frame clones only, with some absent. The top ten hold about 1.5% of the sample, which has some 70,000 clones, 65% to 90% seen once. The sample consisted of peripheral blood. The source of these receptors is a woman aged 60 to 75 with acute or convalescent COVID-19. CDR3s include the opening cysteine and the closing phenylalanine or tryptophan. The order of the fields is CDR3 protein, CDR3 DNA, clone size, V gene, D gene, J gene. The D gene is left open where the match is weak. Expanded clones get a size class; other rows say once, few or many, or leave the size out.

CDR3 protein: CSVGVRDYGYTF
CDR3 DNA: TGCAGCGTTGGAGTTCGGGACTATGGCTACACCTTC
clone size: .
V gene: TRBV29-1
D gene: .
J gene: TRBJ1-2

CDR3 protein: CSVTGTPAGNTIYF
CDR3 DNA: TGCAGCGTTACAGGGACCCCGGCTGGAAACACCATATATTTT
clone size: few
V gene: TRBV29-1
D gene: .
J gene: TRBJ1-3

CDR3 protein: CASSPGGKSYGYTF
CDR3 DNA: TGTGCCAGCAGTCCTGGAGGGAAGAGCTATGGCTACACCTTC
clone size: .
V gene: TRBV3-1/TRBV3-2
D gene: .
J gene: TRBJ1-2

CDR3 protein: CASSPGTSGRQTQYF
CDR3 DNA: TGCGCCAGCAGCCCGGGGACTAGCGGGAGGCAGACCCAGTACTTC
clone size: .
V gene: TRBV4-1
D gene: TRBD2
J gene: TRBJ2-5

CDR3 protein: CASSATGRGLAHNEQFF
CDR3 DNA: TGTGCCAGCAGCGCCACTGGGAGGGGACTCGCTCACAATGAGCAGTTCTTC
clone size: .
V gene: TRBV7-6
D gene: TRBD2
J gene: TRBJ2-1

CDR3 protein: CASKTSGGRNEQYF
CDR3 DNA: TGTGCCAGCAAAACTAGCGGGGGTAGGAACGAGCAGTACTTC
clone size: once
V gene: TRBV28
D gene: TRBD2
J gene: TRBJ2-7

CDR3 protein: CASSPGGTLSYEQYF
CDR3 DNA: TGTGCCAGCTCACCAGGCGGGACTCTCTCCTACGAGCAGTACTTC
clone size: few
V gene: TRBV18
D gene: .
J gene: TRBJ2-7

CDR3 protein: CASSQLTNTEAFF
CDR3 DNA: TGTGCCAGTAGCCAACTTACGAACACTGAAGCTTTCTTT
clone size: .
V gene: TRBV19
D gene: .
J gene: TRBJ1-1

CDR3 protein: CASRPQGVLYGYTF
CDR3 DNA: TGCGCCAGCAGACCACAGGGGGTTCTATATGGCTACACCTTC
clone size: .
V gene: TRBV5-1
D gene: TRBD1
J gene: TRBJ1-2

CDR3 protein: CASSAGVESNQPQHF
CDR3 DNA: TGTGCCAGCAGCGCAGGGGTGGAGAGCAATCAGCCCCAGCATTTT
clone size: .
V gene: TRBV9
D gene: .
J gene: TRBJ1-5

CDR3 protein: CASSEYALDEPQHF
CDR3 DNA: TGTGCCAGCAGTGAATACGCTCTAGACGAGCCCCAGCATTTT
clone size: .
V gene: TRBV6-1
D gene: .
J gene: TRBJ1-5

CDR3 protein: CASSVETGGASEQYF
CDR3 DNA: TGTGCCAGCAGCGTAGAGACAGGGGGCGCGTCCGAGCAGTACTTC
clone size: .
V gene: TRBV9
D gene: TRBD1
J gene: TRBJ2-7

CDR3 protein: CASIAGNSGNTIYF
CDR3 DNA: TGTGCCAGCATAGCCGGGAACTCTGGAAACACCATATATTTT
clone size: few
V gene: TRBV28
D gene: .
J gene: TRBJ1-3

CDR3 protein: CASSMTGGGDEQYF
CDR3 DNA: TGTGCCAGCAGTATGACAGGGGGCGGCGACGAGCAGTACTTC
clone size: once
V gene: TRBV28
D gene: TRBD1
J gene: TRBJ2-7

CDR3 protein: CASSLGPGRTGELFF
CDR3 DNA: TGTGCCAGCAGCTTGGGCCCAGGCCGCACCGGGGAGCTGTTTTTT
clone size: .
V gene: TRBV5-4
D gene: .
J gene: TRBJ2-2

CDR3 protein: CASSRQGLNTEAFF
CDR3 DNA: TGTGCCAGCAGCCGACAGGGGTTGAACACTGAAGCTTTCTTT
clone size: .
V gene: TRBV28
D gene: TRBD1
J gene: TRBJ1-1

CDR3 protein: CATSERDGRNYGYTF
CDR3 DNA: TGTGCCACCAGTGAGCGGGACGGGCGTAACTATGGCTACACCTTC
clone size: .
V gene: TRBV24-1
D gene: .
J gene: TRBJ1-2

CDR3 protein: CASSLGQGGTQYF
CDR3 DNA: TGTGCCAGCAGTCTTGGACAGGGTGGGACCCAGTACTTC
clone size: .
V gene: TRBV6-2/TRBV6-3
D gene: TRBD1
J gene: TRBJ2-5

CDR3 protein: CASSIAREVSGTEAFF
CDR3 DNA: TGTGCCAGTAGTATAGCGAGGGAAGTTTCTGGCACTGAAGCTTTCTTT
clone size: .
V gene: TRBV19
D gene: .
J gene: TRBJ1-1

CDR3 protein: CASSYRFSGNEQFF
CDR3 DNA: TGTGCCAGCAGTTATCGGTTTAGCGGAAATGAGCAGTTCTTC
clone size: .
V gene: TRBV27
D gene: .
J gene: TRBJ2-1

CDR3 protein: CASSSKNYEQYF
CDR3 DNA: TGTGCCAGCAGTTCCAAAAACTACGAGCAGTACTTC
clone size: few
V gene: TRBV6-6
D gene: .
J gene: TRBJ2-7

CDR3 protein: CSVRQGDYEQYF
CDR3 DNA: TGCAGCGTCAGACAGGGGGACTACGAGCAGTACTTC
clone size: .
V gene: TRBV29-1
D gene: TRBD1
J gene: TRBJ2-7

CDR3 protein: CASSSTSAGNTIYF
CDR3 DNA: TGTGCCAGTAGCTCCACAAGTGCTGGAAACACCATATATTTT
clone size: .
V gene: TRBV19
D gene: .
J gene: TRBJ1-3

CDR3 protein: CASSQQGAHGYTF
CDR3 DNA: TGTGCCAGCAGTCAACAGGGGGCGCATGGCTACACCTTC
clone size: .
V gene: TRBV28
D gene: TRBD1
J gene: TRBJ1-2

CDR3 protein: CASSTSYGNTEAFF
CDR3 DNA: TGCGCCAGCAGCACTTCGTACGGGAACACTGAAGCTTTCTTT
clone size: .
V gene: TRBV5-1
D gene: .
J gene: TRBJ1-1

CDR3 protein: CATRDRANSPLHF
CDR3 DNA: TGTGCCACGCGAGACAGGGCTAATTCACCCCTCCACTTT
clone size: few
V gene: TRBV2
D gene: TRBD1
J gene: TRBJ1-6

CDR3 protein: CASSSLLSAGAYEQYF
CDR3 DNA: TGTGCCAGTAGTTCCCTACTATCAGCGGGGGCCTACGAGCAGTACTTC
clone size: once
V gene: TRBV19
D gene: TRBD2
J gene: TRBJ2-7

CDR3 protein: CASSQDIGRETQYF
CDR3 DNA: TGTGCCAGCAGCCAAGATATAGGGAGAGAGACCCAGTACTTC
clone size: .
V gene: TRBV4-2
D gene: .
J gene: TRBJ2-5

CDR3 protein: CASTLGTSGGETQYF
CDR3 DNA: TGTGCCAGCACCTTAGGGACTAGCGGGGGAGAGACCCAGTACTTC
clone size: .
V gene: TRBV3-1/TRBV3-2
D gene: TRBD2
J gene: TRBJ2-5

CDR3 protein: CAWRAGGSLGNTEAFF
CDR3 DNA: TGTGCCTGGAGGGCAGGGGGCAGCCTAGGGAACACTGAAGCTTTCTTT
clone size: .
V gene: TRBV30
D gene: TRBD1
J gene: TRBJ1-1

CDR3 protein: CASSLSSGVYNEQFF
CDR3 DNA: TGTGCCAGCAGCTTATCTAGCGGGGTTTACAATGAGCAGTTCTTC
clone size: .
V gene: TRBV11-1
D gene: TRBD2
J gene: TRBJ2-1

CDR3 protein: CASSLVRSQPQHF
CDR3 DNA: TGTGCCAGCAGTTTAGTCCGGAGCCAGCCCCAGCATTTT
clone size: .
V gene: TRBV28
D gene: .
J gene: TRBJ1-5

CDR3 protein: CASSYRWNRNYGYTF
CDR3 DNA: TGTGCCAGCAGTTACCGGTGGAACAGGAACTATGGCTACACCTTC
clone size: .
V gene: TRBV6-2/TRBV6-3
D gene: .
J gene: TRBJ1-2

CDR3 protein: CSVSQGFGNQPQHF
CDR3 DNA: TGCAGCGTTTCACAGGGGTTTGGCAATCAGCCCCAGCATTTT
clone size: .
V gene: TRBV29-1
D gene: TRBD1
J gene: TRBJ1-5

CDR3 protein: CAWSVRGPGGLNQPQHF
CDR3 DNA: TGTGCCTGGAGTGTACGGGGGCCAGGGGGCTTGAATCAGCCCCAGCATTTT
clone size: .
V gene: TRBV30
D gene: TRBD1
J gene: TRBJ1-5

CDR3 protein: CSVVQGYNQPQHF
CDR3 DNA: TGCAGCGTTGTACAGGGGTACAATCAGCCCCAGCATTTT
clone size: few
V gene: TRBV29-1
D gene: TRBD1
J gene: TRBJ1-5

CDR3 protein: CASSADRGGYQPQHF
CDR3 DNA: TGTGCCAGCTCAGCCGACAGGGGGGGTTATCAGCCCCAGCATTTT
clone size: .
V gene: TRBV18
D gene: TRBD1
J gene: TRBJ1-5

CDR3 protein: CASSSLGGGFQPQHF
CDR3 DNA: TGTGCCAGCAGCTCCCTCGGAGGAGGGTTTCAGCCCCAGCATTTT
clone size: .
V gene: TRBV7-8
D gene: .
J gene: TRBJ1-5

CDR3 protein: CATGGGNSYEQYF
CDR3 DNA: TGTGCCACCGGCGGGGGAAACTCCTACGAGCAGTACTTC
clone size: .
V gene: TRBV24-1
D gene: TRBD2
J gene: TRBJ2-7

CDR3 protein: CASSGGMTEAFF
CDR3 DNA: TGCGCCAGCTCAGGGGGGATGACTGAAGCTTTCTTT
clone size: few
V gene: TRBV5-1
D gene: TRBD1
J gene: TRBJ1-1